These 27 T cell receptor beta chains originate from one sample sequenced in a study of post-analysis software for immune sequencing data. Study results and caveats: Four or five TRBV segments were more frequent in patients than controls; TRBV5-6, TRBV5-1 and TRBV20-1 belonged to this group.

Antigen specificity for these receptors is unknown. TCR beta cDNA libraries included unique molecular identifiers. Via MiXCR, TCRdb re-called the PCR reads, giving one row per CDR3 protein. Among approximately 570,000 distinct CDR3 sequences listed, around 47% were seen once. Sequenced material: blood. These receptors all stem from a girl aged 10 to 17 with multiple sclerosis.

V and J are TRBV6-6 and TRBJ1-1; 8 bases map to TRBD1. V shed 6 bases and J 0 bases; nucleotides not matched to a gene: 6. This CDR3 has 15 amino acids. The germline gives CDR1 MNHNY, CDR2 SVGAGI (reference sequence). For the CDR3, the DNA is TGTGCCAGCAGAGACACAGGGGGTATGAACACTGAAGCTTTCTTT. Its translation is CASRDTGGMNTEAFF.

This clonotype was detected a few times. This chain uses TRBV5-6 with TRBJ2-7, with D possibly being TRBD1 or TRBD2 (5 bases each). This CDR3 has 17 residues. V was pared by 3 bases and J by 7 bases, with 26 bases between. Germline V gene sequence: CDR1 SGHDT, CDR2 YYEEEE. DNA for the CDR3: TGTGCCAGCAGCTGGGGGTTCAGAAGCGGCAGGGCCTCTGAGCAGTACTTC. Amino acid sequence: CASSWGFRSGRASEQYF.

This clonotype showed up just a few times. This rearrangement joins TRBV2 to TRBJ1-2; a weak D match, TRBD1 (5 bases). The CDR3 is made up of 13 amino acids. Germline V gives CDR1 SNHLY, CDR2 FYNNEI. Trimming removed 4 bases from V and 8 bases from J, with 14 bases in between. Written as DNA, the CDR3 is TGTGCCAGCAGTGGGACCGGGGCCATCGGCTACACCTTC. It yields the protein CASSGTGAIGYTF.

This clonotype was picked up a small number of times. The J gene is TRBJ1-5, the V gene TRBV27; D uncertain. Germline CDR1 MNHEY, CDR2 SMNVEV (reference sequence). With 4 bases removed from V and 7 bases from J, the gap between germline ends came to 11 bases. The CDR3 length is 13 residues. The CDR3 reads CASSSFLSQPQHF. As DNA, the CDR3 is TGTGCCAGCAGTTCCTTCTTGAGCCAGCCCCAGCATTTT.

This clonotype was picked up a small number of times. This chain connects TRBV6-5 to TRBJ2-1; perhaps TRBD2 as D (6 bases). V lost 6 bases and J lost 0, with 15 bases in between. The CDR3 is 16 amino acids. Germline CDR1 and CDR2: MNHEY and SVGAGI. CDR3 DNA sequence: TGTGCCAGCAGAAGACTAGGCGGAAGCTCCTACAATGAGCAGTTCTTC. Residues: CASRRLGGSSYNEQFF.

The CDR3 nucleotides read TGTGCCAGCAGCTATAGTCCACAGGGGGATACGCAGTATTTT. Its protein is CASSYSPQGDTQYF. This rearrangement joins TRBV11-2 to TRBJ2-3; the match to TRBD1 covers 7 bases. From germline, CDR1 is SGHAT and CDR2 FQNNGV. The V and J ends lost 4 bases and 6 bases, in that order; junction bases with no gene match: 7. The CDR3 runs 14 residues.

The V and J genes are TRBV2 and TRBJ2-3; 8 bases agree with TRBD2. This CDR3 contains 16 residues. Germline V gene data show CDR1 as SNHLY and CDR2 as FYNNEI. V trimming: 5 bases; J trimming: 6 bases; junction bases outside the gene matches: 13. The CDR3 sequence is CASSPTTTGGSDTQYF. The CDR3 DNA is TGTGCCAGCAGTCCCACGACTACGGGAGGGTCGGATACGCAGTATTTT. Complete variable domain (other parts from reference TRBV2 and TRBJ2-3): EPEVTQTPSHQVTQMGQEVILRCVPISNHLYFYWYRQILGQKVEFLVSFYNNEISEKSEIFDDQFSVERPDGSNFTLKIRSTKLEDSAMYFCASSPTTTGGSDTQYFGPGTRLTVL.

V gene TRBV20-1 combines with J gene TRBJ1-5; D ambiguous. V was trimmed by 0 bases and J by 1 base, leaving 10 bases between them. Germline V gene data show CDR1 as DFQATT and CDR2 as SNEGSKA (reference sequence). The CDR3 loop spans 15 amino acids. DNA of the CDR3: TGCAGTGCTAGAGATCCCGGGATAAGCAATCAGCCCCAGCATTTT. Translated: CSARDPGISNQPQHF.

This clonotype was counted a few times. V gene TRBV6-1 combines with J gene TRBJ1-4; unclear D gene. There are 12 residues in the CDR3. V lost 4 bases and J lost 6, with 6 bases in between. CDR1 is MNHNS and CDR2 is SASEGT in the germline V gene. The CDR3 spells CASSGWDEKLFF. DNA for the CDR3: TGTGCCAGCAGTGGATGGGATGAAAAACTGTTTTTT.

The gene calls are TRBV20-1 and TRBJ1-1; D is possibly TRBD1 (5 bases). Trimming removed 3 bases at V and 1 base at J, with 12 bases between. CDR1 and CDR2 (germline): DFQATT, SNEGSKA (reference sequence). The CDR3 is made up of 14 amino acids. CDR3 region: CSARGGVGNTEAFF. DNA of the CDR3: TGCAGTGCTAGGGGGGGGGTTGGGAACACTGAAGCTTTCTTT.

This chain connects TRBV12-3 or TRBV12-4 to TRBJ1-2; 7 bases match TRBD1. V dropped 4 bases and J dropped 5; count of bases not matched to a gene: 25. This CDR3 has 20 amino acids. The CDR3 coding sequence is TGTGCCAGCAGTTCCAGTTTAGGGTACCGGGACAGCGGCACGGGTTATGGCTACACCTTC. Translation gives CASSSSLGYRDSGTGYGYTF.

In this sample, this clonotype turned up a few times. The chain links TRBV18 to TRBJ1-2, with 8 bases that match TRBD1. The trim removed 4 bases at V and 0 bases at J, leaving 4 bases unmatched. There are 15 residues in the CDR3. Germline V gives CDR1 KGHSH, CDR2 LQKENI. Here the CDR3 reads CASSLTGGTNYGYTF. CDR3 in DNA: TGTGCCAGCTCACTTACAGGGGGTACTAACTATGGCTACACCTTC.

This CDR3 is CASSLYGTTEAFF. For the CDR3, the DNA is TGCGCCAGCAGCTTATATGGGACGACTGAAGCTTTCTTT. The V and J genes are TRBV5-1 and TRBJ1-1, with D possibly being TRBD1 (5 bases). Trimming removed 2 bases from V and 5 bases from J, with 10 bases in between. The CDR3 spans 13 residues. Looked up from germline, CDR1 is SGHRS and CDR2 is YFSETQ.

This chain links TRBV20-1 with TRBJ2-1, with 10 bases matching TRBD2. The CDR3 is 15 amino acids. The ends lost 0 bases at V and 4 bases at J; junction bases unmatched: 3. CDR1 and CDR2 from the germline V gene are DFQATT and SNEGSKA (reference sequence). The CDR3 protein is CSARELAGIYNEQFF. CDR3 nucleotide sequence: TGCAGTGCTAGAGAACTAGCGGGGATTTACAATGAGCAGTTCTTC.

This clonotype was picked up a small number of times. V and J are TRBV9 and TRBJ2-1; D might be TRBD2 (5 bases). Trimming took 2 bases from V and 6 from J, leaving 15 bases between them. The CDR3 contains 15 residues. Germline V gene sequence: CDR1 SGDLS, CDR2 YYNGEE. The CDR3 nucleotides are TGTGCCAGCAGCGTGGGTCTAGCAGGAGCCAATGAGCAGTTCTTC. Translating it yields CASSVGLAGANEQFF.

A remark on this clonotype: A read error may explain this, as a much larger clone is one base away. The chain employs TRBV20-1 and TRBJ2-1; 8 bases are a match to TRBD2. The better agreement between TRBJ2-7 and the DNA end casts doubt on the J call. Germline CDR1 DFQATT, CDR2 SNEGSKA (reference sequence). The CDR3 is made up of 14 amino acids. CDR3 sequence (DNA): TGCAGTGCTAGAGCGGGAGGGGACTACAATGAGCAGTACTTC. Amino acids: CSARAGGDYNEQYF.

The V gene is TRBV5-1, the J gene TRBJ1-2, with D hard to call. Germline V gene sequence: CDR1 SGHRS, CDR2 YFSETQ. The length of the CDR3 is 13 residues. The V end was cut by 5 bases, the J end by 6 bases, with 14 bases between. CDR3 DNA sequence: TGCGCCAGCAGAGCAGCTCTTAATGATGGCTACACCTTC. Its protein product is CASRAALNDGYTF.

The chain links TRBV6-4 to TRBJ2-1, with TRBD1 matching over 11 bases. Trimming at V came to 6 bases and at J to 7 bases, leaving 5 bases not matched to a gene. Germline-derived CDR1 and CDR2 are MRHNA and SNTAGT. The CDR3 is made up of 14 amino acids. CDR3: CASRDRGRLNEQFF. The CDR3 nucleotides read TGTGCCAGCAGGGACAGGGGGCGCCTTAATGAGCAGTTCTTC.

The chain uses TRBV24-1 and TRBJ1-2, with D unresolved. The V gene lost 0 bases and the J gene lost 2 bases, with 6 bases spanning the gap. Germline CDR1 reads KGHDR; CDR2 reads SFDVKD. There are 14 residues in the CDR3. CDR3 nucleotide sequence: TGTGCCACCAGTGATTTGGCCCAGAACTATGGCTACACCTTC. It specifies CATSDLAQNYGYTF.

This clonotype showed up just a few times. The V and J genes are TRBV29-1 and TRBJ1-6, with D possibly matching TRBD1 (5 bases). V was cut by 5 bases and J by 8 bases, with 13 bases left in between. The germline V gene encodes CDR1 SQVTM and CDR2 ANQGSEA. The CDR3 contains 13 residues. The CDR3 DNA reads as TGCAGCGTTAGGGACTCCACTGATTCACCCCTCCACTTT. Protein: CSVRDSTDSPLHF.

This clonotype was counted once. This CDR3 is missing its conserved last phenylalanine or tryptophan, likely due to a read error. J is TRBJ1-2 and V is TRBV6-1, with D unclear. Germline-derived CDR1 and CDR2 are MNHNS and SASEGT. V shed 3 bases and J shed 1 base, with 6 bases lying between them. The CDR3 has 13 residues. The DNA for the CDR3 is TGTGCCAGCAGTGAGCGGTATAACTATGGCTACACCGTC. Translated, it gives CASSERYNYGYTV.

This chain joins TRBV5-1 and TRBJ2-3, with TRBD2 matching 7 bases. The CDR3 is 15 amino acids. Germline V gene data show CDR1 as SGHRS and CDR2 as YFSETQ. Trimming at V came to 0 bases and at J to 3 bases, leaving 4 bases not matched to a gene. The CDR3 here is CASSLGGSRTDTQYF. In DNA form, the CDR3 reads TGCGCCAGCAGCTTGGGCGGGAGTAGAACAGATACGCAGTATTTT.

The CDR3 region has the DNA TGTGCCAGCAGCTCCCGGGACAGGGGGGAAGGTGAGCAGTTCTTC. Translation: CASSSRDRGEGEQFF. The chain links TRBV7-9 to TRBJ2-1; 11 positions match TRBD1. Germline V gene sequence: CDR1 SEHNR, CDR2 FQNEAQ (reference sequence). This CDR3 is 15 amino acids long. The V segment lost 4 bases and the J segment 9 bases; nucleotides outside the gene matches: 8.

The chain employs TRBV6-5 and TRBJ2-1; 11 nucleotides match TRBD2. V was clipped by 3 bases and J by 7 bases; unmatched bases: 8. From germline, CDR1 is MNHEY and CDR2 SVGAGI. The CDR3 runs 16 residues. CDR3 bases: TGTGCCAGCAGTTATAGTGGATTAGCGGGGGGGAATGAGCAGTTCTTC. Encoded protein: CASSYSGLAGGNEQFF.

The rearrangement joins TRBV29-1 to TRBJ2-2, with 11 bases identical to TRBD2. The CDR3 is made up of 15 amino acids. The germline CDR1 and CDR2 sequences are SQVTM and ANQGSEA. V lost 3 bases to trimming and J lost 5 bases; unmatched junction nucleotides: 5. The CDR3 region is CSVDTSGSQTGELFF. The CDR3, as DNA: TGCAGCGTTGATACTAGCGGGAGTCAAACCGGGGAGCTGTTTTTT.

The rearrangement links TRBV5-1 to TRBJ2-3; D is perhaps TRBD2 (5 bases). V lost 4 bases, J lost 1 base, and 13 bases lay in between. Germline-derived CDR1 and CDR2 are SGHRS and YFSETQ. This CDR3 contains 15 residues. CDR3 nucleotide sequence: TGCGCCAGCAGCCCGTGGACTGAGCGCACAGATACGCAGTATTTT. The encoded protein is CASSPWTERTDTQYF.

The chain couples TRBV12-5 to TRBJ1-2; 9 bases are a match to TRBD1. Germline V gene sequence: CDR1 LGHNT, CDR2 FRNRAP. The CDR3 extends over 13 amino acids. V was clipped by 6 bases and J by 5 bases; unmatched bases: 4. CDR3 amino acids: CASGLGQGYGYTF. DNA for the CDR3: TGTGCTAGTGGCCTGGGACAGGGATATGGCTACACCTTC.